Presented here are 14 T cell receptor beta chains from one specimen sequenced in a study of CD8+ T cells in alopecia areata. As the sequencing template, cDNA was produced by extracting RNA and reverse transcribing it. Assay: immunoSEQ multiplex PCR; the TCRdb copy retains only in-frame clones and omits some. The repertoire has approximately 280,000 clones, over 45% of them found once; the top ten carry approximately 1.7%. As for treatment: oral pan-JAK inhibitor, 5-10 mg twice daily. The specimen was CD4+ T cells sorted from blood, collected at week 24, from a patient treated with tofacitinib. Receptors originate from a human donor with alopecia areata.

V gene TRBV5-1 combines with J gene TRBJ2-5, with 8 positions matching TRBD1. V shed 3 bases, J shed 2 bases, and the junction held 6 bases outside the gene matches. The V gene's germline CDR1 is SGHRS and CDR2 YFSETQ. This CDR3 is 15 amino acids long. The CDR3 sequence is CASSYRGSWQETQYF. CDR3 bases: TGCGCCAGCAGCTACAGGGGGAGTTGGCAAGAGACCCAGTACTTC.

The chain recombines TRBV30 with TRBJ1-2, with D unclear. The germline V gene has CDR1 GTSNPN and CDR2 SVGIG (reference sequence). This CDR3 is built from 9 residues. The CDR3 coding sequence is TGTGAGGGTAACTATGGCTACACCTTC. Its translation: CEGNYGYTF.

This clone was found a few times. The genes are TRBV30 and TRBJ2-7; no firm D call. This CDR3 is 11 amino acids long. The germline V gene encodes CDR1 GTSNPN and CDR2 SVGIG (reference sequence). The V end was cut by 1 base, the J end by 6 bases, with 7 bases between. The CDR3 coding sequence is TGTGCCTGGAGTGGGGATTCCGAGCAGTACTTC. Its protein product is CAWSGDSEQYF.

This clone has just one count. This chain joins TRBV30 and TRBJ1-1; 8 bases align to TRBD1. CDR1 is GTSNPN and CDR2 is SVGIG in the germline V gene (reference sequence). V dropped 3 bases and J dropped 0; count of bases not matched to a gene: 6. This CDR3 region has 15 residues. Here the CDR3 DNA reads TGTGCCTGGAGGCGGACAGGGCGAATGAACACTGAAGCTTTCTTT. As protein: CAWRRTGRMNTEAFF.

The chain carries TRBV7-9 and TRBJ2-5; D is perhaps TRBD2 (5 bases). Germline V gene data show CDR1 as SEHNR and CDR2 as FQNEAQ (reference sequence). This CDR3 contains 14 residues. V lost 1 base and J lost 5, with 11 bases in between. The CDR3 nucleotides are TGTGCCAGCAGCTTAGTTCGGGGTACGGAGACCCAGTACTTC. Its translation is CASSLVRGTETQYF. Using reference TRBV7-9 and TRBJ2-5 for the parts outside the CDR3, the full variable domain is DTGVSQNPRHKITKRGQNVTFRCDPISEHNRLYWYRQTLGQGPEFLTYFQNEAQLEKSRLLSDRFSAERPKGSFSTLEIQRTEQGDSAMYLCASSLVRGTETQYFGPGTRLLVL.

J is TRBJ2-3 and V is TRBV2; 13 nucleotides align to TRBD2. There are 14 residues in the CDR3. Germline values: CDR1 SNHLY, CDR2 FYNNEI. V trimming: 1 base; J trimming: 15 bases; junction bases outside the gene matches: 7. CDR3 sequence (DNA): TGTGCCAGCAGTGAAGGGGCCGGGACTAGCGGGGAATATTTT. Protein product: CASSEGAGTSGEYF.

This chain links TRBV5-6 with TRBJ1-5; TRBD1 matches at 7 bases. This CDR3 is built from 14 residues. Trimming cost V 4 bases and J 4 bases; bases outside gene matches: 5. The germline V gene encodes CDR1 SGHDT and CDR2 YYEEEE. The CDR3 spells CASSARGSNQPQHF. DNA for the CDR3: TGTGCCAGCAGCGCCAGGGGGTCGAATCAGCCCCAGCATTTT.

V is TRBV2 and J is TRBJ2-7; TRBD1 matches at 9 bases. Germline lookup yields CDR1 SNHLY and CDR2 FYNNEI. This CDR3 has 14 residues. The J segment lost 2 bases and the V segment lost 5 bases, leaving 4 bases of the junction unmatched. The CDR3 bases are TGTGCCAGCAGTTTCACAGGGGGCACCTACGAGCAGTACTTC. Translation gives CASSFTGGTYEQYF. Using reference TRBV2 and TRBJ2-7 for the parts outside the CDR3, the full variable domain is EPEVTQTPSHQVTQMGQEVILRCVPISNHLYFYWYRQILGQKVEFLVSFYNNEISEKSEIFDDQFSVERPDGSNFTLKIRSTKLEDSAMYFCASSFTGGTYEQYFGPGTRLTVT.

CDR3 DNA: TGTGCCAGCAGTGACAGGGGGCTTAACAATGAGCAGTTCTTC. Amino acids: CASSDRGLNNEQFF. V gene TRBV6-5 combines with J gene TRBJ2-1; TRBD1 agrees at 10 bases. In germline, CDR1 is MNHEY, CDR2 SVGAGI. V dropped 5 bases and J dropped 5; count of bases not matched to a gene: 3. The CDR3 length is 14 residues.

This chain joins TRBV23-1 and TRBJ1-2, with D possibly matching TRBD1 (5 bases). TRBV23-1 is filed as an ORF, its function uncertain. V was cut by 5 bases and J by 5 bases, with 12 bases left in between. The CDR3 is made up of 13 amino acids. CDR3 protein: CASSTGATYGYTF. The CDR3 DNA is TGCGCCAGCAGTACAGGCGCTACTTATGGCTACACCTTC.

In DNA, the CDR3 is TGCGCCAGCAGCTTGGTGGGACAGGGGGACACTATTAACACTGAAGCTTTCTTT. Encoded protein: CASSLVGQGDTINTEAFF. The rearrangement joins TRBV5-1 to TRBJ1-1; the match to TRBD1 covers 11 bases. This CDR3 is 18 amino acids long. The junction had 9 bases not matched to a gene; V was cut back by 0 bases and J by 2 bases. Germline CDR1 is SGHRS and CDR2 is YFSETQ.

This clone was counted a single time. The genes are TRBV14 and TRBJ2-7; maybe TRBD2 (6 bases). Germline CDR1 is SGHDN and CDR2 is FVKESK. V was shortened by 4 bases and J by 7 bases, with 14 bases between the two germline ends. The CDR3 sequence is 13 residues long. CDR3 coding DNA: TGTGCCAGCAGCCCCGGGGCAGGGAGGGAGCAGTACTTC. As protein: CASSPGAGREQYF.

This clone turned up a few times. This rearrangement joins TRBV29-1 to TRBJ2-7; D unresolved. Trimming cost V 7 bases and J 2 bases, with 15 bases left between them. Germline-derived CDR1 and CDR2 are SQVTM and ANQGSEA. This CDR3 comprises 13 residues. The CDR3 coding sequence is TGCAGCGGGGCGATAAAAGAGACCTACGAGCAGTACTTC. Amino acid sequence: CSGAIKETYEQYF.

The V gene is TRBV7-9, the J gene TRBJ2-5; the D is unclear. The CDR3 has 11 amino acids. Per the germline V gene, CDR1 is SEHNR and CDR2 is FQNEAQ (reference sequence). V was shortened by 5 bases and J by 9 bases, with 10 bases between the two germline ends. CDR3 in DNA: TGTGCCAGCAGCCTCGTGGGTCCCCAGTACTTC. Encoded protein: CASSLVGPQYF.